The 12 T cell receptor beta chains given below trace back to one sample, sequenced in a study of blood T cell repertoires in COVID-19. Here immunoSEQ multiplex PCR was the method, and the copy in TCRdb shows in-frame clones only, minus some. The profile shows about 150,000 clones, around nine tenths of them singletons. The sample comprised peripheral blood. These receptors came from a woman aged 50 to 60 with active or convalescent COVID-19.

This chain uses TRBV5-1 with TRBJ2-7; D is undetermined. Trimming shortened V by 2 bases and J by 3 bases, and 15 bases separated the two germline ends. Germline V gene data show CDR1 as SGHRS and CDR2 as YFSETQ. The CDR3 has 15 residues. In DNA, the CDR3 is TGCGCCAGCAGCTTTTCGTCAAGCACGGTCTACGAGCAGTACTTC. It codes for CASSFSSSTVYEQYF.

The chain joins TRBV2 to TRBJ2-5; D might be TRBD1 (6 bases). The germline V gene has CDR1 SNHLY and CDR2 FYNNEI. This CDR3 comprises 20 residues. V dropped 2 bases and J dropped 1 base, with 26 bases sitting between them. The CDR3 region is CASSEPGSGQSYHGQETQYF. The CDR3 DNA follows: TGTGCCAGCAGTGAACCCGGCTCGGGACAATCGTACCATGGCCAAGAGACCCAGTACTTC.

This clone is a singleton in its sample. V is TRBV18 and J is TRBJ2-3, with D unclear. The ends were cut back, 2 bases at V and 4 bases at J, with 7 bases in the middle. CDR3 length equals 13 residues. Germline values: CDR1 KGHSH, CDR2 LQKENI. The CDR3 protein is CASSPAVADTQYF. The CDR3 DNA follows: TGTGCCAGCTCACCAGCCGTAGCAGATACGCAGTATTTT.

This chain links TRBV18 with TRBJ2-7; 14 positions match TRBD2. With V trimmed by 3 bases and J by 0 bases, 4 bases remained unmatched. The CDR3 covers 17 residues. Germline V CDR1 and CDR2: KGHSH, LQKENI. In DNA, the CDR3 is TGTGCCAGCTCACCCGGGACTAGCGGGGGTCCCTCCTACGAGCAGTACTTC. The encoded protein is CASSPGTSGGPSYEQYF.

The V and J genes are TRBV3-1 (or the pseudogene TRBV3-2) and TRBJ2-4; D not certain. In germline, CDR1 is LGHDT, CDR2 YNNKEL (reference sequence). The CDR3 extends over 12 amino acids. The V end lost 4 bases, the J end lost 6 bases, and 7 bases lay between the germline ends. The CDR3 spells CASSPSGNIQYF. DNA of the CDR3: TGTGCCAGCAGCCCTTCGGGAAACATTCAGTACTTC.

The chain links TRBV7-3 to TRBJ2-1; 7 nucleotides match TRBD2. Germline CDR1 is SGHTA and CDR2 is FQGTGA. The CDR3 length is 14 residues. V lost 5 bases to trimming and J lost 4 bases; unmatched junction nucleotides: 5. The CDR3 loop is CASSPAGLYNEQFF. The DNA of the CDR3 is TGTGCCAGCAGCCCAGCGGGGCTGTACAATGAGCAGTTCTTC.

The CDR3 nucleotides read TGCAGTGCTAGTCCGTTTATAGAGCGGGGGGACTACAATGAGCAGTTCTTC. Its translation is CSASPFIERGDYNEQFF. The rearrangement joins TRBV20-1 to TRBJ2-1, with TRBD2 matching over 9 bases. The CDR3 spans 17 residues. The J segment lost 3 bases and the V segment lost 3 bases, leaving 12 bases of the junction unmatched. Germline V lookup: CDR1 DFQATT, CDR2 SNEGSKA (reference sequence).

The gene calls are TRBV4-1 and TRBJ2-1; possibly TRBD2 for D (6 bases). Germline V gives CDR1 MGHRA, CDR2 YSYEKL. V lost 4 bases and J lost 5, with 15 bases in between. The CDR3 has 15 residues. The CDR3 DNA follows: TGCGCCAGCAGCCCGTTGGGACTGCGGAACAATGAGCAGTTCTTC. It specifies CASSPLGLRNNEQFF.

The chain links TRBV2 to TRBJ2-2, with unresolved D. V was trimmed by 2 bases and J by 7 bases, leaving 14 bases between them. Germline-derived CDR1 and CDR2 are SNHLY and FYNNEI. The CDR3 is made up of 15 amino acids. The CDR3 loop reads CASSELSHEVGELFF. The CDR3 coding sequence is TGTGCCAGCAGTGAACTATCCCATGAAGTCGGGGAGCTGTTTTTT.

This clone came up once. The sample holds other DNA sequences that translate to the same CDR3. The chain employs TRBV7-9 and TRBJ1-1; tentative D call: TRBD1 (6 bases). Germline CDR1 SEHNR, CDR2 FQNEAQ (reference sequence). V was cut by 5 bases and J by 2 bases, with 12 bases left in between. This CDR3 has 14 amino acids. The CDR3, as DNA: TGTGCCAGCAGCCCCGGACAGTTAAACACTGAAGCTTTCTTT. Protein product: CASSPGQLNTEAFF.

The chain employs TRBV27 and TRBJ1-2; D call uncertain. V was cut by 6 bases and J by 1 base, with 12 bases left in between. The CDR3 is 14 residues long. The germline gives CDR1 MNHEY, CDR2 SMNVEV (reference sequence). CDR3 in DNA: TGTGCCAGCAGCGAACAACGCCTTAACTATGGCTACACCTTC. Translated, it gives CASSEQRLNYGYTF.

The chain couples TRBV6-2 or TRBV6-3 to TRBJ2-2; TRBD1 agrees at 7 bases. The germline CDR1 and CDR2 sequences are MNHEY and SVGEGT. The V segment lost 5 bases and the J segment 10 bases; nucleotides outside the gene matches: 19. This CDR3 region has 17 residues. CDR3 sequence: CASSTDGTEVLVEELFF. CDR3 nucleotides: TGTGCCAGCAGTACTGACGGGACAGAGGTTTTGGTCGAGGAGCTGTTTTTT.